The clone carrying this T cell receptor (beta chain) has a handful of counts. Its antigen remains unknown. The entry originates in a study of cytomegalovirus exposure and HLA in healthy donors. Study-level findings and limits: A missense DCLRE1C variant was associated with V- and J-gene trimming of TCR beta chains in a later analysis, and an independent cohort replicated the association. Only CMV serostatus was available as immune exposure information.

The PCR contained 60 Vbeta and 13 Jbeta primers. Assay used: immunoSEQ multiplex PCR; TCRdb lists only in-frame clones, some missing. The data contain roughly 120,000 clones, about two thirds of them singletons. The CDR3 runs 15 residues. With V trimmed by 2 bases and J by 4 bases, 8 bases remained unmatched. Germline lookup yields CDR1 MNHEY and CDR2 SVGAGI. J is TRBJ2-7 and V is TRBV6-5, with 7 positions matching TRBD2. The sample taken for sequencing was PBMCs. The clonotype originates from a man aged 55 to 70 in good health and CMV-seropositive. CDR3 nucleotide sequence: TGTGCCAGCAGTTACAGGGCGGGGGAGATTTACGAGCAGTACTTC. It is translated as CASSYRAGEIYEQYF.